This is a list of T cell receptor beta chains from one sample in a study of T-cell memory formation after mild COVID-19. TCRdb used MiXCR to reprocess the 5' RACE reads, holding one entry per CDR3 protein. This sample has hundreds of thousands of distinct CDR3 sequences, with roughly 18% found just once. The sample was PBMCs or a T cell subset sorted from them (not recorded which). Receptor source: an adult woman who had mild COVID-19 (a few samples of this study predate the infection). Cell type and time point are not known. CDR3s include the opening cysteine and the closing phenylalanine or tryptophan. D genes are given only for firm matches. Clone size is not always given. Where it is, it says once, few, many or a class for expanded clones.

d_gene: NA; abundance: few; v_gene: TRBV20-1; j_gene: TRBJ1-2; CDR3nt: TGCAGTGCTAGAAGGGGACGGGAAACCTATGGCTACACCTTC; CDR3aa: CSARRGRETYGYTF
d_gene: TRBD2; abundance: NA; v_gene: TRBV7-3; j_gene: TRBJ2-5; CDR3nt: TGTGCCAGCAGCCGTAGCGGGGGGTACCAAGAGACCCAGTACTTC; CDR3aa: CASSRSGGYQETQYF
d_gene: NA; abundance: few; v_gene: TRBV5-8; j_gene: TRBJ2-2; CDR3nt: TGTGCCAGCGACGTGTATTACAGGAACACCGGGGAGCTGTTTTTT; CDR3aa: CASDVYYRNTGELFF
d_gene: NA; abundance: NA; v_gene: TRBV5-1; j_gene: TRBJ2-1; CDR3nt: TGCGCCAGCAGCTTCAGGGATCCCTCCTACAATGAGCAGTTCTTC; CDR3aa: CASSFRDPSYNEQFF
d_gene: TRBD2; abundance: NA; v_gene: TRBV4-1; j_gene: TRBJ2-3; CDR3nt: TGCGCCAGCAGCCAAACCGGGACTAGCGGGGGCACAGATACGCAGTATTTT; CDR3aa: CASSQTGTSGGTDTQYF
d_gene: NA; abundance: NA; v_gene: TRBV30; j_gene: TRBJ1-2; CDR3nt: TGTGCCTGGCGGGACCTTAACTATGGCTACACCTTC; CDR3aa: CAWRDLNYGYTF
d_gene: TRBD2; abundance: NA; v_gene: TRBV30; j_gene: TRBJ2-1; CDR3nt: TGTGCCTGGAGTCTGACTAGCGGGGGTGAGCAGTTCTTC; CDR3aa: CAWSLTSGGEQFF
d_gene: NA; abundance: NA; v_gene: TRBV10-2; j_gene: TRBJ1-2; CDR3nt: TGCGCCAGCAGTGAAGTAGGACAGTCCTATGGCTACACCTTC; CDR3aa: CASSEVGQSYGYTF
d_gene: TRBD2; abundance: NA; v_gene: TRBV24-1; j_gene: TRBJ2-2; CDR3nt: TGTGCCACCAGTGAGACGAGAACACTAGCGGGAGACACCGGGGAGCTGTTTTTT; CDR3aa: CATSETRTLAGDTGELFF
d_gene: NA; abundance: many; v_gene: TRBV12-3/TRBV12-4; j_gene: TRBJ2-6; CDR3nt: TGTGCCAGCACCCTAACGGAGTCTGGGGCCAACGTCCTGACTTTC; CDR3aa: CASTLTESGANVLTF
d_gene: NA; abundance: NA; v_gene: TRBV7-9; j_gene: TRBJ2-3; CDR3nt: TGTGCCAGCAGCGCCCAGGGGGGTGTTACAGATACGCAGTATTTT; CDR3aa: CASSAQGGVTDTQYF
d_gene: NA; abundance: NA; v_gene: TRBV29-1; j_gene: TRBJ1-2; CDR3nt: TGCAGCGTTGGACAGACCTATGGCTACACCTTC; CDR3aa: CSVGQTYGYTF
d_gene: NA; abundance: few; v_gene: TRBV4-3; j_gene: TRBJ2-4; CDR3nt: TGCGCCAGCAGCCAAGGGACCGTACTAGCCGGCCCCGGCAAAAACATTCAGTACTTC; CDR3aa: CASSQGTVLAGPGKNIQYF
d_gene: TRBD2; abundance: few; v_gene: TRBV3-1; j_gene: TRBJ2-7; CDR3nt: TGTGCCAGCAGCCTTCGAGGGACTAGTCCCGAGCAGTACTTC; CDR3aa: CASSLRGTSPEQYF
d_gene: NA; abundance: few; v_gene: TRBV24-1; j_gene: TRBJ2-7; CDR3nt: TGTGCCATCCGACGGGGAAGCTCCTACGAGCAGTACTTC; CDR3aa: CAIRRGSSYEQYF
d_gene: NA; abundance: NA; v_gene: TRBV11-2; j_gene: TRBJ1-6; CDR3nt: TGTGCCAGCAGCTTAACGCAGGGGTTTAATTCACCCCTCCACTTT; CDR3aa: CASSLTQGFNSPLHF
d_gene: TRBD1; abundance: NA; v_gene: TRBV29-1; j_gene: TRBJ1-1; CDR3nt: TGCACCGAAACACAGGGGTTCGTGGGGAACACTGAAGCTTTCTTT; CDR3aa: CTETQGFVGNTEAFF
d_gene: NA; abundance: many; v_gene: TRBV20-1; j_gene: TRBJ2-5; CDR3nt: TGCAGTGCTAGAGGCTCTGGGGGAGCGACCCTAAGAGTTATTGGCGAGACCCAGTACTTC; CDR3aa: CSARGSGGATLRVIGETQYF
d_gene: TRBD2; abundance: many; v_gene: TRBV12-3/TRBV12-4; j_gene: TRBJ2-1; CDR3nt: TGTGCCAGCAGTTTAGCGGGAGGGTCCCCCCACAATGAGCAGTTCTTC; CDR3aa: CASSLAGGSPHNEQFF
d_gene: NA; abundance: few; v_gene: TRBV4-3; j_gene: TRBJ2-3; CDR3nt: TGCGCCAGCAGCCAAGAGGGTAGTAGCACAGATACGCAGTATTTT; CDR3aa: CASSQEGSSTDTQYF
d_gene: TRBD2; abundance: NA; v_gene: TRBV7-9; j_gene: TRBJ2-3; CDR3nt: TGTGCCAGCAGCTTATGGAGCGGGGGGAGCACAGATACGCAGTATTTT; CDR3aa: CASSLWSGGSTDTQYF
d_gene: NA; abundance: NA; v_gene: TRBV7-3; j_gene: TRBJ2-7; CDR3nt: TGTGCCAGCAGCTTGAGTACTGTTTACGAGCAGTACTTC; CDR3aa: CASSLSTVYEQYF
d_gene: NA; abundance: few; v_gene: TRBV5-1; j_gene: TRBJ2-1; CDR3nt: TGCGCCAGCAGTTCTGGGCCTCAGTCAGGGTACAATGAGCAGTTCTTC; CDR3aa: CASSSGPQSGYNEQFF
d_gene: NA; abundance: few; v_gene: TRBV10-3; j_gene: TRBJ2-3; CDR3nt: TGTGCCATCAAAGCTGGCCTGAGCACAGATACGCAGTATTTT; CDR3aa: CAIKAGLSTDTQYF
d_gene: NA; abundance: NA; v_gene: TRBV11-2; j_gene: TRBJ1-2; CDR3nt: TGTGCCAGCAGGCCCCCGGGACGGGGATATGGCTACACCTTC; CDR3aa: CASRPPGRGYGYTF
d_gene: TRBD1; abundance: few; v_gene: TRBV5-5; j_gene: TRBJ2-7; CDR3nt: TGTGCCAGCAGCTTGGGGACAGGGTTCTCCTACGAGCAGTACTTC; CDR3aa: CASSLGTGFSYEQYF
d_gene: NA; abundance: NA; v_gene: TRBV28; j_gene: TRBJ1-5; CDR3nt: TGTGCCAGCAGCCGACATTCCGAAAGGACCCAGCATTTT; CDR3aa: CASSRHSERTQHF
d_gene: TRBD2; abundance: NA; v_gene: TRBV11-2; j_gene: TRBJ2-5; CDR3nt: TGTGCCAGCAGGTCGACGGGGGGATGGGGAGAGACCCAGTACTTC; CDR3aa: CASRSTGGWGETQYF
d_gene: TRBD2; abundance: NA; v_gene: TRBV7-9; j_gene: TRBJ2-3; CDR3nt: TGTGCCAGCAGCCTCGCAGAAGCGGGGGTGGGCACAGATACGCAGTATTTT; CDR3aa: CASSLAEAGVGTDTQYF
d_gene: TRBD2; abundance: many; v_gene: TRBV4-2; j_gene: TRBJ2-3; CDR3nt: TGTGCCAGCAGTGTGGGGACTAGCGGTGACACAGATACGCAGTATTTT; CDR3aa: CASSVGTSGDTDTQYF
d_gene: NA; abundance: NA; v_gene: TRBV20-1; j_gene: TRBJ1-4; CDR3nt: TGCAGTGCTAGATCGGTTAATGAAAAACTGTTTTTT; CDR3aa: CSARSVNEKLFF
d_gene: NA; abundance: few; v_gene: TRBV29-1; j_gene: TRBJ2-7; CDR3nt: TGCAGCGTCCAAGGCGGGGGCAGCTCGTACGAGCAGTACTTC; CDR3aa: CSVQGGGSSYEQYF
d_gene: TRBD2; abundance: many; v_gene: TRBV5-6; j_gene: TRBJ2-7; CDR3nt: TGTGCCAGCAGCTTGGGTGCAGTCCCTAGCGGGCAGTACTTC; CDR3aa: CASSLGAVPSGQYF
d_gene: NA; abundance: few; v_gene: TRBV14; j_gene: TRBJ1-2; CDR3nt: TGTGCCAGCAGCCTCAGGTCAGGGGCTAACTATGGCTACACCTTC; CDR3aa: CASSLRSGANYGYTF
d_gene: NA; abundance: few; v_gene: TRBV10-3; j_gene: TRBJ1-1; CDR3nt: TGTGCCATCAGGGAACCGGGACACCGTAAGCTTATGAACACTGAAGCTTTCTTT; CDR3aa: CAIREPGHRKLMNTEAFF
d_gene: TRBD1; abundance: NA; v_gene: TRBV7-2; j_gene: TRBJ2-1; CDR3nt: TGTGCCAGCAGCTTAGGCTTAGACAGGGCCCCCTACAATGAGCAGTTCTTC; CDR3aa: CASSLGLDRAPYNEQFF
d_gene: NA; abundance: few; v_gene: TRBV7-8; j_gene: TRBJ2-7; CDR3nt: TGTGCCAGCAGCTTATTGGATCGGCAAGTCCACGAGCAGTACTTC; CDR3aa: CASSLLDRQVHEQYF
d_gene: NA; abundance: NA; v_gene: TRBV11-2; j_gene: TRBJ1-1; CDR3nt: TGTGCCAGCAGCTTAAATTATCCGGGACGGAAGAACACTGAAGCTTTCTTT; CDR3aa: CASSLNYPGRKNTEAFF
d_gene: NA; abundance: few; v_gene: TRBV18; j_gene: TRBJ1-1; CDR3nt: TGTGCCAGCTCCCCGTTCAAGGGGCCTACTGAAGCTTTCTTT; CDR3aa: CASSPFKGPTEAFF
d_gene: TRBD1; abundance: NA; v_gene: TRBV5-1; j_gene: TRBJ2-1; CDR3nt: TGCGCCAGCAGCTTGGCGGGACAGGGCTCCTACAATGAGCAGTTCTTC; CDR3aa: CASSLAGQGSYNEQFF
d_gene: NA; abundance: many; v_gene: TRBV7-2; j_gene: TRBJ2-1; CDR3nt: TGTGCCAGCAGCCCCGGTCGGGACACCTACAATGAGCAGTTCTTC; CDR3aa: CASSPGRDTYNEQFF
d_gene: NA; abundance: many; v_gene: TRBV20-1; j_gene: TRBJ2-7; CDR3nt: TGCAGTGCTAGAAGCGGAGGCAAGTCCTACGAGCAGTACTTC; CDR3aa: CSARSGGKSYEQYF
d_gene: TRBD2; abundance: NA; v_gene: TRBV12-3/TRBV12-4; j_gene: TRBJ2-1; CDR3nt: TGTGCCAGCAGATCCGGGACTAGCGATTTCCGTGAGCAGTTCTTC; CDR3aa: CASRSGTSDFREQFF
d_gene: TRBD1; abundance: NA; v_gene: TRBV7-2; j_gene: TRBJ1-4; CDR3nt: TGTGCCAGCAGCGAACAGGGGGGGACTAATGAAAAACTGTTTTTT; CDR3aa: CASSEQGGTNEKLFF
d_gene: TRBD1; abundance: NA; v_gene: TRBV6-5; j_gene: TRBJ2-7; CDR3nt: TGTGCCAGCAGAGAGGACAGGGGGCCCTACGAGCAGTACTTC; CDR3aa: CASREDRGPYEQYF
d_gene: NA; abundance: once; v_gene: TRBV7-9; j_gene: TRBJ2-3; CDR3nt: TGTGCCAGCAGCTTAGGCCGGGTTAGCACAGATACGCAGTATTTT; CDR3aa: CASSLGRVSTDTQYF
d_gene: TRBD1; abundance: few; v_gene: TRBV6-6; j_gene: TRBJ2-1; CDR3nt: TGTGCCAGCGCCACCGGGACAGGCTACAATGAGCAGTTCTTC; CDR3aa: CASATGTGYNEQFF
d_gene: TRBD1; abundance: many; v_gene: TRBV5-1; j_gene: TRBJ2-1; CDR3nt: TGCGCCAGCAGGTCGACAGGGGGGTCCAATGAGCAGTTCTTC; CDR3aa: CASRSTGGSNEQFF
d_gene: NA; abundance: once; v_gene: TRBV24-1; j_gene: TRBJ1-2; CDR3nt: TGTGCCACCAGTGATGCGGGCCTTCGAGGCTACACCTTC; CDR3aa: CATSDAGLRGYTF
d_gene: TRBD2; abundance: NA; v_gene: TRBV5-1; j_gene: TRBJ2-1; CDR3nt: TGCGCCAGCAGCCAGCCCTCCGGGAGCGGGGGGATTTATGAGCAGTTCTTC; CDR3aa: CASSQPSGSGGIYEQFF
d_gene: NA; abundance: few; v_gene: TRBV3-1; j_gene: TRBJ2-2; CDR3nt: TGTGCCTGCTACAGGGAGAACACCGGGGAGCTGTTTTTT; CDR3aa: CACYRENTGELFF
d_gene: TRBD2; abundance: NA; v_gene: TRBV9; j_gene: TRBJ2-7; CDR3nt: TGTGCCAGCAGCGTCCCGGGACTAGCGGGGGCTACGGAGCAGTACTTC; CDR3aa: CASSVPGLAGATEQYF
d_gene: TRBD2; abundance: few; v_gene: TRBV18; j_gene: TRBJ2-7; CDR3nt: TGTGCCAGCTCACCCTTCTGGACTAGCGGGAGCTACGAGCAGTACTTC; CDR3aa: CASSPFWTSGSYEQYF
d_gene: NA; abundance: few; v_gene: TRBV5-1; j_gene: TRBJ1-2; CDR3nt: TGCGCCAGCAGCTTACAGGCAAGAGAGGGCTACACCTTC; CDR3aa: CASSLQAREGYTF